This TCR beta chain was found in a study of T cell changes during pregnancy in multiple sclerosis (dated by TCRdb to the late 2010s). Broadly, across the study: The study looked at changes in the T cell repertoire across pregnancy in women with multiple sclerosis.

With regard to this clone: This clone's antigen is unknown. Base qualities were left out, and no much larger clone turns up one base away.

The CDR3 measures 15 amino acids from cysteine to phenylalanine. The sequence is cut down to CDR3 DNA, 45 bases in frame from base 1. CDR1 and CDR2, per the germline V gene, are SGHNT and YENEEA. Here V drops 6 bases and J drops 6 bases, and the junction holds 7 bases not matched to any gene. Libraries came from the immunoSEQ multiplex PCR assay. The clones in this table, taken by TCRdb from immuneACCESS, are in-frame only. Not every clone is retained; where verified, under half of the shortfall comes from an unresolved V gene, and the cause of the rest is unknown. This sample has around 99,000 clones in its table, and roughly 92% of those were observed once. Of the sample, around 0.8% falls within the top ten clones.

Sequences were derived from peripheral blood, sampled in the third trimester of pregnancy. The source is a female donor in good health, enrolled as a control in a pregnancy study. The sequence links TRBV11-3 to TRBJ1-6; TRBD1 matches 8 bases in the middle. This receptor carries the CDR3 CASRQGGLGNSPLHF. The nucleotides are TGTGCCAGCAGACAGGGGGGCCTGGGTAATTCACCCCTCCACTTT.